The following is a T cell receptor beta chain sequence with its context. Its antigen remains undetermined. Qualities for individual bases were not recorded, and no much larger clone is one base off. The cohort was made up of hundreds of healthy bone marrow donors. At the time of sampling, all cohort members were nominally healthy, though unrecorded immune exposures were likely present. The donor tested CMV seronegative, placing the donor among the roughly 400 seronegative members of the cohort. A peripheral blood sample was collected from each donor, and TCR beta sequencing was performed on peripheral blood mononuclear cells. The Qiagen DNeasy Blood Extraction Kit was used to extract genomic DNA from the blood cell samples. According to the germline V gene, CDR1 reads SGHTA and CDR2 reads FQGTGA. Inclusive of the bounding cysteine and phenylalanine, the CDR3 is 15 residues long. Only the CDR3 portion is preserved as DNA: 45 bases, with reading frame beginning at the first base. Trimming takes 3 bases off V and 6 bases off J; junction bases not matched to a gene: 6.

The sample originates from a study of cytomegalovirus exposure and HLA in healthy donors (dated by TCRdb to 2015 to 2018). Regarding the study in general: An earlier analysis of several hundred of the donors reported 250 to 300 Gb of sequence data and 100 million to 140 million unique TCR beta sequences from about 180 million T cells. An early release covering 550 to 650 HLA-typed donors comprised 300 to 350 gigabases of sequencing data and 65 million to 100 million unique TCR sequences. Among the approximately 420 genotyped donors, about 83% belonged to the genetic ancestry cluster associated with self-reported Caucasian donors. The study aimed to test whether signatures of past pathogen exposure could be identified by cataloging public T cell receptors. The T cell repertoires of several hundred subjects were profiled by immunosequencing and related to cytomegalovirus serostatus. In addition to the first cohort of 666 subjects, a separate validation cohort of approximately 130 different subjects was used. To predict cytomegalovirus infection status, the study brought together high-throughput TCR immunosequencing, statistical association of individual TCRs with disease status, and machine learning. In a later analysis, previously published TCR beta repertoires from some 640 donors were re-analyzed and high-resolution HLA genotyping was added so that TCR occurrence patterns could be studied. Rather than drawing on any new phenotypic data, the later analysis identified candidate immune exposures from TCR beta sequences and the way those sequences occurred across donors. To decide whether each TCR beta V gene segment behaved as functional or pseudogenic, an earlier analysis of nearly 600 of the donors relied on high-throughput TCR beta sequencing. Donor age, sex, ethnicity and CMV serostatus were compiled alongside the repertoire data. Genome-wide SNP genotypes for about 65% of the roughly 670 donors were used in a later genetic analysis, which treated that subset as a discovery cohort. All discovery cohort repertoires had been generated using a single sequencing platform. Class I and class II HLA loci were covered by the typing at four-digit resolution. Typing coverage varied by locus: roughly 629-640 donors for A, B, C, DRB1 and DQB1; more than 500 for DQA1; some 610 for DPA1; roughly 470 for DPB1. Several DR-DQ haplotypes were treated as single units for association and clustering because of strong linkage in the cohort. Among roughly 370 genotyped donors of the cohort, an average of around 240,000 unique TCR beta nucleotide sequences were sequenced per donor, about a sixth of them non-productive. Study-wide findings and limitations: The study listed 150 to 200 TCR beta chains as associated with cytomegalovirus. Because HLA typing was unavailable for some donors at each locus, only the typed subset was used in association tests. A cluster of highly shared sequence variants was judged likely to be a technical artifact of the sequencing pipeline. Some IMGT-functional V segments, including TRBV6-2 and TRBV6-3, could not be told apart with the 87-base-pair reads, so those segments were excluded. For the cohort, immune exposure information was limited to CMV serostatus. In a later analysis, some 17,000 TCR beta sequences were associated with specific HLA alleles at a false discovery rate of 0.05. A later analysis found that HLA-associated TCR beta chains were more clonally expanded and had lower generation probabilities than equally common non-associated chains. Broadly in line with IMGT annotations, most TCR beta V segments showed up in productive rearrangements about 90% or about 30% of the time in an earlier analysis of several hundred of the donors. In a later analysis, most CMV-associated TCR beta chains were found to appear HLA-restricted, with HLA associations seemingly driven largely by CMV exposure. The presence/absence analyses assumed that sequencing depth was roughly uniform across donors, and that assumption may not be true. According to the authors, the approach could potentially be generalized to other disease states and immunological phenotypes. An association between a missense DCLRE1C variant and V-gene and J-gene trimming of TCR beta chains was found in a later genetic analysis and replicated in an independent cohort. A later analysis found that TCR association rates varied across HLA loci, with DRB1 alleles showing the most associated TCRs and HLA-C alleles the fewest. Only TCR beta chains were sequenced in this cohort, and the absence of alpha or paired-chain data limited detectable features. In both the original and validation cohorts, the classifier was reported to diagnose cytomegalovirus status with high specificity and sensitivity. A further reported finding was that TCR beta sequences accurately predicted the HLA-A and HLA-B alleles for most subjects in the first cohort. Most TCR sequences were observed very rarely across donors, whereas some public TCRs were present in many individuals. According to a later genetic analysis, donors in an Asian-associated ancestry cluster had fewer N-insertions in productive TCRs than the approximately 630-donor mean. Roughly 17 rarely observed V segments, including chromosome 9 orphons, were excluded from the earlier analysis of about 600 of the donors because counts were too low. When HLA alleles, especially DR and DQ, strongly co-occurred, attributing TCR associations to individual alleles was difficult. In vitro tests confirmed that three of the cytomegalovirus-associated TCR beta chains recognize cytomegalovirus antigens. Several of the top co-occurrence clusters appeared to be linked to parvovirus B19, influenza, CMV and Epstein-Barr virus, according to a later analysis. Correlated functional status among segregating V segments might reflect linkage disequilibrium, but an unknown experimental factor could not be ruled out.

The library relied on the immunoSEQ multiplex PCR assay. For the multiplex PCR, a mixture combining 60 forward primers for TCR Vbeta segments and 13 reverse primers for TCR Jbeta segments was used. The CDR3 region of rearranged TCR beta genes was amplified from genomic DNA with a multiplex PCR assay. The Illumina HiSeq System was used to sequence the amplified TCR beta libraries as 87-base-pair reads. As for the authors' bioinformatics: In a later analysis, tens of millions of unique TCR beta chains were counted across the 666 repertoires, and approximately 11 million of these chains were shared by at least two donors. Raw reads were error-corrected and collapsed into unique sequences with a nearest-neighbor algorithm that merged closely related sequences to remove PCR and sequencing errors. V, D and J gene segments were assigned by aligning CDR3 sequences to IMGT reference sequences. For a sequence to be retained, a match of at least six nucleotides was required to both a V gene segment and a J gene segment. A rearrangement counted as productive if the CDR3 had no stop codons and remained in frame with V and J, and every other rearrangement counted as non-productive. CDR3 was defined by IMGT convention, running from the second conserved V-encoded cysteine to the conserved J-encoded phenylalanine. In an earlier analysis of 587 of the donors, sequences lacking an unambiguous match to a single V gene segment were excluded. An earlier analysis of 587 of the donors called V segments functional above 56.7% productive rearrangements and segregating when the between-donor standard deviation exceeded 5%. A statistical classification framework was built to diagnose cytomegalovirus status from the catalog of TCR beta chain sequences. In a later analysis, V and J genes were assigned by comparing TCR nucleotide sequences against IMGT/GENE-DB human TR gene sequences. A later analysis assigned CDR3 sequences and most-parsimonious VDJ recombination scenarios with the TCRdist pipeline. In a later analysis, each TCR beta chain was defined by its CDR3 amino acid sequence together with its V-gene family, and reads without a unique V-gene family were excluded. To address suspected cross-contamination and a sequencing artifact, a later analysis removed some 620 highly shared, low-generation-probability nucleotide sequences. A later analysis calculated a clonal expansion index for each public chain from normalized within-repertoire ranks of inferred template counts. Generation probabilities in a later analysis came from a VDJ recombination model fitted to out-of-frame rearrangements, and those results were checked against IGoR. A later analysis scored TCR-TCR, TCR-HLA and TCR-CMV co-occurrence with hypergeometric tests, applying a repertoire-size bias correction to TCR pairs. To estimate false discovery rates, a later analysis permuted the HLA or CMV assignments 20 times. In a later analysis, co-occurring TCRs were grouped with DBSCAN, and TCRdist sequence similarity was added when clustering was performed within HLA-allele-positive subsets. Repertoires with fewer than 30,000 or more than 120,000 public chains, plus five repertoires with anomalous nucleotide sharing, were excluded from co-occurrence clustering. In TCRdb, the immuneACCESS table is reduced to in-frame sequences with V and J assigned. These tables do not hold every clone; where another copy was compared, an unresolved V gene accounts for under half, and the others remain unexplained. V and J calls and clone size come straight from that table; D and trimming were deduced from the DNA. The sample yields roughly 200,000 clones; around 75% were counted once. Roughly 2.8% of the sample is in the top ten clones.

The sequenced material came from PBMCs. The receptor was derived from a male donor in good health and CMV-seronegative. The chain is encoded by TRBV7-3 joined to TRBJ2-1; 9 bases in between match TRBD1. The nucleotides read TGTGCCAGCAGCTTGCCCGGGACAGGGACCAATGAGCAGTTCTTC. This yields the protein CASSLPGTGTNEQFF.